These T cell receptor beta chains were read from a single sample in a study of T cells in Graves' hyperthyroidism and ophthalmopathy. TCRdb passed the multiplex PCR reads through MiXCR, listing each CDR3 protein once. The sample consists of roughly 570,000 distinct CDR3 sequences, just over 45% of them appearing once. The sequencing sample was made of peripheral blood or thyroid tissue (not recorded which). The receptors derive from a woman aged 18-35 years with Graves' hyperthyroidism. Both conserved end residues are part of each CDR3. The D gene is left open where the match is weak. Size tells how often a clone was seen (once, few, many) or the class of an expanded clone, and some rows leave it out.

j_call v_call clone_size cdr3_length d_call cdr3_aa cdr3_nt
TRBJ2-1 TRBV9 few 16 TRBD2 CASSVEGVSGINEQFF TGTGCCAGCAGCGTAGAAGGAGTTAGCGGGATCAATGAGCAGTTCTTC
TRBJ1-1 TRBV10-3 . 17 . CAISDRGRWTPGTEAFF TGTGCCATCAGTGACCGGGGAAGGTGGACACCGGGGACTGAAGCTTTCTTT
TRBJ2-1 TRBV7-2 . 14 TRBD1 CTSRPGQGRTEQFF TGTACCAGCAGACCGGGACAGGGCCGTACTGAGCAGTTCTTC
TRBJ2-7 TRBV15 . 15 . CATSRGGGGSYEQYF TGTGCCACCAGCAGAGGTGGTGGGGGGTCCTACGAGCAGTACTTC
TRBJ1-4 TRBV7-8 . 15 . CASSLNGLAGGELFF TGTGCCAGCAGCCTAAACGGGCTAGCGGGAGGGGAACTGTTTTTT
TRBJ2-7 TRBV6-5 many 15 . CASSYEQAAFYEQYF TGTGCCAGCAGTTATGAGCAGGCCGCCTTCTACGAGCAGTACTTC
TRBJ1-4 TRBV20-1 few 14 . CSATPGARGEKLLF TGCAGTGCTACCCCGGGGGCGCGGGGTGAAAAACTGCTTTTT
TRBJ1-4 TRBV7-9 . 20 . CASSQDGGGLTNRWNEKLFF TGCGCCAGCAGCCAAGATGGGGGCGGTCTTACCAATAGGTGGAATGAAAAACTGTTTTTT
TRBJ2-5 TRBV29-1 . 15 . CSAASGAGDGETQYF TGCAGCGCCGCATCCGGGGCAGGGGATGGGGAGACCCAGTACTTC
TRBJ1-4 TRBV7-9 . 14 . CASSSLATDEKLFF TGTGCCAGCAGCTCACTAGCGACAGATGAAAAACTGTTTTTT
TRBJ1-3 TRBV7-6 many 16 . CASSFGSGTSGNTIYF TGTGCCAGCAGCTTTGGTTCAGGGACCTCTGGAAACACCATATATTTT
TRBJ1-2 TRBV2 once 13 . CASSTGNAYGYTF TGTGCCAGCAGCACGGGGAATGCTTATGGCTACACCTTC
TRBJ1-2 TRBV7-9 many 18 . CASSPLGLPAGEHYGYTF TGTGCCAGCAGCCCTCTGGGACTCCCGGCAGGGGAACACTATGGCTACACCTTC
TRBJ1-2 TRBV12-3/TRBV12-4 many 16 TRBD1 CASSTGTPTQGEGYTF TGTGCCAGCAGCACCGGGACACCGACACAGGGGGAAGGCTACACCTTC
TRBJ2-7 TRBV2 once 13 . CASSLSQYYEQHF TGTGCCAGCAGTTTGAGTCAGTACTACGAGCAGCACTTC
TRBJ1-2 TRBV20-1 many 13 . CSASSGGASGYTF TGCAGTGCTAGTTCCGGGGGAGCTAGTGGCTACACCTTC
TRBJ2-7 TRBV20-1 many 13 . CSAGGQQAYEQYF TGCAGTGCCGGGGGACAGCAAGCCTACGAGCAGTACTTC
TRBJ2-7 TRBV7-9 few 12 . CASSLITTEQYF TGTGCCAGCAGCTTGATTACTACCGAGCAGTACTTC
TRBJ1-1 TRBV10-3 . 14 TRBD1 CAINGQAVNTEAFF TGTGCCATCAACGGACAGGCCGTCAACACTGAAGCTTTCTTT
TRBJ1-4 TRBV29-1 once 8 . CSVETRLF TGCAGCGTTGAAACTAGATTGTTT
TRBJ2-5 TRBV7-2 many 16 TRBD1 CASNKAGGAGSETQYF TGTGCCAGCAACAAGGCAGGGGGCGCAGGTTCAGAGACCCAGTACTTC
TRBJ2-1 TRBV24-1 few 13 . CATSDADYNEQFF TGTGCCACCAGTGATGCGGACTACAATGAGCAGTTCTTC
TRBJ2-5 TRBV9 . 16 . CASSVGLGGPNETQYF TGTGCCAGCAGCGTCGGACTAGGGGGGCCCAATGAGACCCAGTACTTC
TRBJ1-5 TRBV12-5 few 14 . CASGLTGMAQPQHF TGTGCTAGTGGTTTGACAGGGATGGCTCAGCCCCAGCATTTT
TRBJ1-4 TRBV7-9 many 16 . CASSFHLGLQSEKLFF TGTGCCAGCAGCTTTCATCTGGGACTTCAGAGTGAAAAACTGTTTTTT
TRBJ1-4 TRBV7-2 once 14 . CASSLGNNLEKLFF TGTGCCAGCAGCTTAGGGAACAACCTCGAAAAACTGTTTTTT
TRBJ2-6 TRBV5-4 . 15 . CASSFGGNGANVLTF TGTGCCAGCAGCTTTGGCGGGAACGGGGCCAACGTCCTGACTTTC
TRBJ1-2 TRBV7-9 once 14 TRBD1 CASSLPRGPGGYTF TGTGCCAGCAGCTTGCCTAGGGGGCCGGGTGGCTACACCTTC
TRBJ2-7 TRBV20-1 many 13 TRBD1 CSARGQNSYEQYF TGCAGTGCGAGGGGACAGAACTCCTACGAGCAGTACTTC
TRBJ1-1 TRBV7-8 . 16 . CASSFRAGGSNTEAFF TGTGCCAGCAGCTTCCGGGCGGGGGGCTCGAACACTGAAGCTTTCTTT
TRBJ1-6 TRBV20-1 once 14 TRBD1 CSADLGTGNSPLHF TGCAGTGCCGACCTCGGGACAGGGAATTCACCCCTCCACTTT
TRBJ1-2 TRBV5-5 . 16 TRBD1 CASSLAWDRKFYGYTF TGTGCCAGCAGCTTGGCCTGGGACAGGAAGTTCTATGGCTACACCTTC
TRBJ2-7 TRBV10-2 many 15 . CASSESSDGFGEQYF TGCGCCAGCAGTGAGTCGAGCGATGGTTTCGGAGAGCAGTACTTC
TRBJ1-2 TRBV11-2 . 14 . CASSVTQGYYGYTF TGTGCCAGCAGCGTAACACAGGGTTACTATGGCTACACCTTC
TRBJ2-7 TRBV20-1 . 16 TRBD2 CSAEELVLAGVYEQYF TGCAGTGCTGAAGAGCTGGTGTTAGCGGGAGTATACGAGCAGTACTTC
TRBJ2-7 TRBV27 many 14 TRBD2 CASSLGKGGDEQYF TGTGCCAGCAGTTTGGGGAAGGGAGGGGACGAGCAGTACTTC
TRBJ1-2 TRBV6-5 many 16 . CASRTSLGDTARGYTF TGTGCCAGCAGAACTTCACTCGGAGACACCGCACGTGGCTACACCTTC
TRBJ1-2 TRBV24-1 . 13 . CATSDVAGGGYTF TGTGCCACCAGTGATGTAGCGGGAGGGGGCTACACCTTC
TRBJ1-2 TRBV6-5 many 16 . CASSYSWRGVNYGYTF TGTGCCAGCAGTTACTCGTGGAGGGGCGTCAACTATGGCTACACCTTC
TRBJ2-5 TRBV12-5 many 15 TRBD2 CASSPGLAEQETQYF TGTGCTAGTAGTCCGGGACTAGCGGAGCAAGAGACCCAGTACTTC
TRBJ2-5 TRBV7-2 . 19 TRBD2 CASSWGLAGGLRDLETQYF TGTGCCAGCAGCTGGGGACTAGCGGGAGGGCTTAGGGACTTAGAGACCCAGTACTTC
TRBJ2-7 TRBV5-6 many 14 TRBD1 CASSLETGWYEQYF TGTGCCAGCAGCTTGGAGACAGGGTGGTACGAGCAGTACTTC
TRBJ2-3 TRBV29-1 . 15 TRBD2 CSVDRLAGNTDTQYF TGCAGCGTTGACCGACTAGCGGGAAACACAGATACGCAGTATTTT
TRBJ2-5 TRBV20-1 . 14 TRBD1 CSARGDRGYETQYF TGCAGTGCTAGAGGGGACAGGGGATATGAGACCCAGTACTTC
TRBJ1-6 TRBV7-9 . 15 . CASSPDPYGPSPLHF TGTGCCAGCAGTCCGGACCCTTACGGGCCTTCACCCCTCCACTTT
TRBJ2-5 TRBV7-9 few 14 . CASSLVRERETQYF TGTGCCAGCAGCTTAGTAAGGGAGAGGGAGACCCAGTACTTC